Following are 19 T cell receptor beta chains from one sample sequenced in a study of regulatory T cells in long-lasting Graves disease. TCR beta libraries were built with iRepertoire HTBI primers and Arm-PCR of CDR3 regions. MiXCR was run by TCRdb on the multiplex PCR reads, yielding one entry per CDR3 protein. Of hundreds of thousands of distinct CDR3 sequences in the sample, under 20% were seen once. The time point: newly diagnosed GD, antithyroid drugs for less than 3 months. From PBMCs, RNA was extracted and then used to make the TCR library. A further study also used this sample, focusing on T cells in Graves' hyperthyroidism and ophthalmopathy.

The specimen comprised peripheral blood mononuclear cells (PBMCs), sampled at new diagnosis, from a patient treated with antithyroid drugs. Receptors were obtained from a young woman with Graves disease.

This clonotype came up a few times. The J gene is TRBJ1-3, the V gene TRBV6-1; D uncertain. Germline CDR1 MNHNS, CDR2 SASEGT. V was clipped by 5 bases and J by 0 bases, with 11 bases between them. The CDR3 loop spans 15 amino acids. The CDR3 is CASSRGVNSGNTIYF. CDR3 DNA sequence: TGTGCCAGCAGTCGGGGTGTCAACTCTGGAAACACCATATATTTT.

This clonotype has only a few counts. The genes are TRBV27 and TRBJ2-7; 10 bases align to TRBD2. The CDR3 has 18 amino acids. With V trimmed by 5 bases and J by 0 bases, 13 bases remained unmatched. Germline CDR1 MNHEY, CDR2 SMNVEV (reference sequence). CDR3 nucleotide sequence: TGTGCCAGCAGTCGTATACCTACGACTAGCGGGTACTCCTACGAGCAGTACTTC. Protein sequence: CASSRIPTTSGYSYEQYF.

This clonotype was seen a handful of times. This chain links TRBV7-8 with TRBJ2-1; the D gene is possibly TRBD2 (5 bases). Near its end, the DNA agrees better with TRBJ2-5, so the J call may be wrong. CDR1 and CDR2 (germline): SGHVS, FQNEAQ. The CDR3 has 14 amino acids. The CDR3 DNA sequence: TGTGCCAGCAGCTTTCACACGGGGCAAGAGACCCAGTACTTC. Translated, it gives CASSFHTGQETQYF.

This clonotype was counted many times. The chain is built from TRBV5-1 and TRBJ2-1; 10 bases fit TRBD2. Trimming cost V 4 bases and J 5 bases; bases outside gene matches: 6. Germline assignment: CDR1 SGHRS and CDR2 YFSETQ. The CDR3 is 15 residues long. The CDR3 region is CASSQLAGANNEQFF. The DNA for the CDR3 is TGCGCCAGCAGCCAGCTAGCGGGAGCGAACAATGAGCAGTTCTTC. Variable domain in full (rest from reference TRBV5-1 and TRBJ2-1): KAGVTQTPRYLIKTRGQQVTLSCSPISGHRSVSWYQQTPGQGLQFLFEYFSETQRNKGNFPGRFSGRQFSNSRSEMNVSTLELGDSALYLCASSQLAGANNEQFFGPGTRLTVL.

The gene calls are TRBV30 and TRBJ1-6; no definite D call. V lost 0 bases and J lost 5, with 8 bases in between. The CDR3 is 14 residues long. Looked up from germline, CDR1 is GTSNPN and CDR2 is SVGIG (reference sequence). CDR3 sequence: CAWSVGSHNSPLHF. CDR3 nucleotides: TGTGCCTGGAGTGTGGGTAGCCATAATTCACCCCTCCACTTT.

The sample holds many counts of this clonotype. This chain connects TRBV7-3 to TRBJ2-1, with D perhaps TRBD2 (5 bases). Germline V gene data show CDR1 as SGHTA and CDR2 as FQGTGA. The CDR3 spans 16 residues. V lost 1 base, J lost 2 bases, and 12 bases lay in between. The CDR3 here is CASSLSGRGPYNEQFF. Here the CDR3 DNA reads TGTGCCAGCAGCTTAAGTGGGAGAGGGCCCTACAATGAGCAGTTCTTC.

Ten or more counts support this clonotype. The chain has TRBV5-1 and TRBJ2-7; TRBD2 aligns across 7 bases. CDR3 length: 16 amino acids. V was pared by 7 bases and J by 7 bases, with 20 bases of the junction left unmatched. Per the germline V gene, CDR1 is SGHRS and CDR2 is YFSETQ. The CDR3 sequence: CASGPQSGRGPGEQYF. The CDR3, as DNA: TGCGCCAGCGGGCCCCAGTCGGGGAGGGGTCCGGGGGAGCAGTACTTC.

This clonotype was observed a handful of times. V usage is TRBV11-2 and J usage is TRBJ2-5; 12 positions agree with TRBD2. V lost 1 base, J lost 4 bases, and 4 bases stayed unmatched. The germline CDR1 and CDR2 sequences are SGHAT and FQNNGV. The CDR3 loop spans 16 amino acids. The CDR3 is CASSLGLAGVGETQYF. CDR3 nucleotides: TGTGCCAGCAGCTTAGGACTAGCGGGAGTGGGAGAGACCCAGTACTTC. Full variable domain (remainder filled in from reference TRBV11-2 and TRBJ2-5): EAGVAQSPRYKIIEKRQSVAFWCNPISGHATLYWYQQILGQGPKLLIQFQNNGVVDDSQLPKDRFSAERLKGVDSTLKIQPAKLEDSAVYLCASSLGLAGVGETQYFGPGTRLLVL.

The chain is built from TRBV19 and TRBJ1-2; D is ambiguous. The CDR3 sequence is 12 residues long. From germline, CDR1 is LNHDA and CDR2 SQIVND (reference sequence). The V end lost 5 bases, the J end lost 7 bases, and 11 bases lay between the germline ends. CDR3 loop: CASSVGGGGYTF. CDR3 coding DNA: TGTGCCAGTAGTGTCGGCGGAGGTGGCTACACCTTC. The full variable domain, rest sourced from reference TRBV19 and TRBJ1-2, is DGGITQSPKYLFRKEGQNVTLSCEQNLNHDAMYWYRQDPGQGLRLIYYSQIVNDFQKGDIAEGYSVSREKKESFPLTVTSAQKNPTAFYLCASSVGGGGYTFGSGTRLTVV.

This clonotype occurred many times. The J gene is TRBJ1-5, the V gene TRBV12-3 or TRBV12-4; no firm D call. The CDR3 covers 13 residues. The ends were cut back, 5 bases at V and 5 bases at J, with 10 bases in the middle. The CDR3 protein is CASSLPGDQPQHF. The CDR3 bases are TGTGCCAGCAGTCTCCCCGGGGATCAGCCCCAGCATTTT.

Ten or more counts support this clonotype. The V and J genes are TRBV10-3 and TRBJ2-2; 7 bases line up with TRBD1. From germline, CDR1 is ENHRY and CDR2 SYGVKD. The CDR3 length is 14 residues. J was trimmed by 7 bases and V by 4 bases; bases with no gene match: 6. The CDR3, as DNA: TGTGCCATCAGTGGACAGGGCGTGAACGGGGAGCTGTTTTTT. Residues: CAISGQGVNGELFF.

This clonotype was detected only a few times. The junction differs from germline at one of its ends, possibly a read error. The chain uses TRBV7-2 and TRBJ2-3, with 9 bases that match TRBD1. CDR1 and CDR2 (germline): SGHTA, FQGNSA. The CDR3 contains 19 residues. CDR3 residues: CASSSRTGEAGRNTDTQYF. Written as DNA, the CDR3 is TGCGCCAGCAGCTCGAGGACAGGGGAAGCGGGGAGGAACACAGATACGCAGTATTTT.

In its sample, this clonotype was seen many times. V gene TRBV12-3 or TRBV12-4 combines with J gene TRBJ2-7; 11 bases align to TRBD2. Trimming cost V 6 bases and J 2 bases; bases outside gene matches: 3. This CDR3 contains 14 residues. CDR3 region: CASRSSGRTYEQYF. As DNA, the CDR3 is TGTGCCAGCAGATCTAGCGGGAGGACCTACGAGCAGTACTTC.

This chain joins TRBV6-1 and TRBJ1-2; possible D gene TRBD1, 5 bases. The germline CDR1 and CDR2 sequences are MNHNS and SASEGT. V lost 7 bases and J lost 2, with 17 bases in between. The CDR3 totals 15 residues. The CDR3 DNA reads TGTGCCAGCATCGAAGGTGGGACGCTGAACTATGGCTACACCTTC. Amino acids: CASIEGGTLNYGYTF.

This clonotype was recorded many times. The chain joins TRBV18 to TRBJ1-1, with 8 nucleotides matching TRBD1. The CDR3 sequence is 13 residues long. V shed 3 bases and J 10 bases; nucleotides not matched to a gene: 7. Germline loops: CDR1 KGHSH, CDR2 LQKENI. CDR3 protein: CASSPPGGTGAFF. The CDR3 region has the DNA TGTGCCAGCTCACCTCCAGGGGGCACAGGAGCTTTCTTT.

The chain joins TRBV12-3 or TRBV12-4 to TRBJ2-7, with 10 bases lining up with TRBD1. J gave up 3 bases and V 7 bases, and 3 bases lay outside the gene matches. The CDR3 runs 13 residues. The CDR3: CASTGQGVYEQYF. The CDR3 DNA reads TGTGCCAGCACCGGACAGGGGGTCTACGAGCAGTACTTC.

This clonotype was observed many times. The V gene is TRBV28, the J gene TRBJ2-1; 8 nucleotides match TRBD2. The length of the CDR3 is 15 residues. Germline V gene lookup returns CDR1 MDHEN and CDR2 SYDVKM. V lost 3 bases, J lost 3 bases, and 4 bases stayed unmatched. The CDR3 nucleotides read TGTGCCAGCAGTTTTGGACTAGCAGTCTACAATGAGCAGTTCTTC. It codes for CASSFGLAVYNEQFF.

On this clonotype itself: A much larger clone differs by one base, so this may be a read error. The DNA for the CDR3 is TGTGCCAGCAGCTTGGGTCCGACTGGGGGGCAAGAGACCCAGTGCTTC. The encoded protein is CASSLGPTGGQETQCF. V is TRBV7-2 and J is TRBJ2-5; D assignment may be TRBD1 or TRBD2 (6 bases each). The CDR3 contains 16 residues. The V gene's germline CDR1 is SGHTA and CDR2 FQGNSA.

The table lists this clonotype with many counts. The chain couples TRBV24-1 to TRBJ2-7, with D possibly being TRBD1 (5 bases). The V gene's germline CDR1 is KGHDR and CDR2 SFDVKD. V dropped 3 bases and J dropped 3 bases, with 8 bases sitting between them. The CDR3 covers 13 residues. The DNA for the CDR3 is TGTGCCACCAGTGATGGTACAGGCTACGAGCAGTACTTC. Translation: CATSDGTGYEQYF.